The 17 T cell receptor beta chains below were found in one sample sequenced in a study of CD8 T cells in ankylosing spondylitis. MiXCR, applied by TCRdb to the 5' RACE reads, yields one record per CDR3 protein. The sample holds around 230,000 distinct CDR3 sequences; approximately 7.6% are singletons and the top ten take around 4.8%. Sequenced input: blood, either unsorted or a sorted T cell fraction (not recorded which). The receptors here all came from a female donor with ankylosing spondylitis or in good health (not recorded which).

Ten or more counts support this clonotype. The chain has TRBV12-5 and TRBJ2-1, with a possible D match to TRBD2 (5 bases). Germline-derived CDR1 and CDR2 are LGHNT and FRNRAP. Trimming removed 5 bases at V and 4 bases at J, with 18 bases between. The CDR3 covers 16 residues. The CDR3 DNA sequence: TGTGCTAGTGGTCCACCGGAGGCCCCTAATTACAATGAGCAGTTCTTC. The encoded protein is CASGPPEAPNYNEQFF.

This clonotype has a count of ten or more. The rearrangement uses TRBV19 and TRBJ2-1; 9 bases line up with TRBD2. CDR1 and CDR2 from the germline V gene are LNHDA and SQIVND (reference sequence). This CDR3 is 14 amino acids long. J gave up 8 bases and V 5 bases, and 7 bases lay outside the gene matches. This CDR3 reads CASSVIAGVDEQFF. CDR3 sequence (DNA): TGTGCCAGTAGTGTCATAGCGGGAGTGGATGAGCAGTTCTTC.

This clonotype was seen ten or more times. This chain connects TRBV20-1 to TRBJ2-3; TRBD2 matches at 11 bases. CDR3 length equals 15 residues. Germline loops: CDR1 DFQATT, CDR2 SNEGSKA (reference sequence). V dropped 6 bases and J dropped 2; count of bases not matched to a gene: 7. The CDR3 region has the DNA TGCAGTGCCCCCCGACTAGCGGGATTCACAGATACGCAGTATTTT. Its translation is CSAPRLAGFTDTQYF.

This clonotype was picked up many times. The V and J genes are TRBV28 and TRBJ2-1, with 12 positions matching TRBD2. This CDR3 is 14 amino acids long. V was pared by 6 bases and J by 8 bases, with 5 bases of the junction left unmatched. CDR1 and CDR2 (germline): MDHEN, SYDVKM. The CDR3 DNA reads as TGTGCCAGCAGGACTAGCGGGAGTAGGGATGAGCAGTTCTTC. Its protein is CASRTSGSRDEQFF.

This clonotype has a handful of counts. J is TRBJ1-5 and V is TRBV20-1; 7 positions agree with TRBD1. The CDR3 is 12 amino acids. Trimming cost V 6 bases and J 8 bases; bases outside gene matches: 7. Germline V gene sequence: CDR1 DFQATT, CDR2 SNEGSKA (reference sequence). The CDR3 loop reads CSAAEGAKPQHF. DNA of the CDR3: TGCAGTGCCGCGGAGGGGGCAAAGCCCCAGCATTTT.

J is TRBJ2-7 and V is TRBV4-2; the D gene is possibly TRBD2 (5 bases). The ends were cut back, 0 bases at V and 3 bases at J, with 12 bases in the middle. This CDR3 contains 15 residues. CDR1 is LGHNA, CDR2 YNFKEQ, per germline. The CDR3 sequence: CASSQDQATNYEQYF. Written as DNA, the CDR3 is TGTGCCAGCAGCCAAGATCAAGCGACTAACTACGAGCAGTACTTC.

This clonotype was detected many times. The chain combines TRBV14 with TRBJ1-3, with D tentatively TRBD1 (5 bases). The CDR3 has 18 amino acids. Trimming pared 4 bases from V and 0 bases from J, leaving 19 bases between. Germline CDR1 and CDR2: SGHDN and FVKESK. The CDR3 region is CASSRARAGRISGNTIYF. CDR3 nucleotides: TGTGCCAGCAGCCGGGCCCGCGCGGGACGGATCTCTGGAAACACCATATATTTT.

This clonotype was picked up a small number of times. V usage is TRBV11-2 and J usage is TRBJ2-3, with 14 bases identical to TRBD2. The CDR3 is made up of 18 amino acids. The trim removed 1 base at V and 5 bases at J, leaving 8 bases unmatched. Germline values: CDR1 SGHAT, CDR2 FQNNGV. Here the CDR3 DNA reads TGTGCCAGCAGCTTAGTGGGACAGACTAGCGGGAGGGTAGATACGCAGTATTTT. The encoded protein is CASSLVGQTSGRVDTQYF.

This clonotype was recorded many times. The V gene is TRBV20-1, the J gene TRBJ1-2; D gene uncertain. This CDR3 is 14 amino acids long. CDR1 is DFQATT, CDR2 SNEGSKA, per germline (reference sequence). Trimming left V 1 base short and J 8 bases short, with 17 bases between. The CDR3 here is CSARVGPGPAGYTF. In nucleotides, the CDR3 is TGCAGTGCTAGAGTTGGACCAGGCCCTGCCGGCTACACCTTC.

In this sample, this clonotype turned up a few times. V gene TRBV29-1 combines with J gene TRBJ1-4; perhaps TRBD1 as D (5 bases). CDR1 is SQVTM and CDR2 is ANQGSEA in the germline V gene. This CDR3 spans 14 amino acids. Trimming cost V 4 bases and J 0 bases, with 9 bases left between them. CDR3 DNA: TGCAGCGTTGGGGGCGGAACAACTAATGAAAAACTGTTTTTT. It translates to CSVGGGTTNEKLFF.

This clonotype has ten or more counts. The chain recombines TRBV6-2 or TRBV6-3 with TRBJ2-7; D is uncertain. The CDR3 is made up of 14 amino acids. The V gene lost 6 bases and the J gene lost 6 bases, with 18 bases spanning the gap. Germline CDR1 is MNHEY and CDR2 is SVGEGT. The chain's CDR3 is CASSPTTTSGEQYF. The CDR3 region has the DNA TGTGCCAGCAGCCCAACTACTACCTCGGGCGAGCAGTACTTC.

This clonotype has a count of ten or more. The rearrangement uses TRBV12-3 or TRBV12-4 and TRBJ2-1, with 9 bases matching TRBD2. The CDR3 totals 15 residues. Germline trimming cut 5 bases from V and 7 bases from J; bases unmatched to any gene: 9. CDR3 DNA: TGTGCCAGCAGTAGGACGGCGGGAGGGCGGAATGAGCAGTTCTTC. Translation: CASSRTAGGRNEQFF.

This clonotype has ten or more counts. The rearrangement links TRBV27 to TRBJ1-3, with D possibly being TRBD1 (6 bases). Germline V lookup: CDR1 MNHEY, CDR2 SMNVEV (reference sequence). V dropped 3 bases and J dropped 8 bases, with 11 bases sitting between them. The CDR3 is 13 amino acids. For the CDR3, the DNA is TGTGCCAGCAGTTTGGCACAGGGACACACCATATATTTT. Translated: CASSLAQGHTIYF.

Points on this clonotype: The junction does not match germline at one end; this may be a read error. The chain has TRBV7-8 and TRBJ2-5; the D gene could be TRBD1 or TRBD2 (5 bases each). The CDR3 length is 14 residues. CDR1 SGHVS and CDR2 FQNEAQ come from the germline V gene. The CDR3 nucleotides read TGTGTCAGCAGCTCCTGGGACGAGCAAGAGACCCAGTACTTC. Amino acid sequence: CVSSSWDEQETQYF.

This clonotype has ten or more counts. V gene TRBV11-2 combines with J gene TRBJ1-2; 7 bases fit TRBD1. Trimming at V came to 7 bases and at J to 6 bases, leaving 8 bases not matched to a gene. Germline V gene sequence: CDR1 SGHAT, CDR2 FQNNGV. This CDR3 contains 13 residues. CDR3 DNA sequence: TGTGCCAGCACCATACAGGGGACGGATGGCTACACCTTC. Its translation: CASTIQGTDGYTF.

Ten or more counts support this clonotype. This rearrangement joins TRBV20-1 to TRBJ2-1; maybe TRBD1 (6 bases). The CDR3 is 13 amino acids. V shed 5 bases and J shed 2 bases, with 10 bases lying between them. CDR1 and CDR2 from the germline V gene are DFQATT and SNEGSKA (reference sequence). The CDR3 DNA reads TGCAGTGCTGGGCGGACAGCCTACAATGAGCAGTTCTTC. It specifies CSAGRTAYNEQFF.

V and J are TRBV5-1 and TRBJ2-7; tentative D call: TRBD1 (6 bases). The CDR3 spans 15 residues. The V and J ends lost 2 bases and 0 bases respectively, with 12 bases between them. The V gene's germline CDR1 is SGHRS and CDR2 YFSETQ. CDR3 region: CASSFTGDTSYEQYF. The CDR3 nucleotides are TGCGCCAGCAGCTTCACCGGGGACACCTCCTACGAGCAGTACTTC.